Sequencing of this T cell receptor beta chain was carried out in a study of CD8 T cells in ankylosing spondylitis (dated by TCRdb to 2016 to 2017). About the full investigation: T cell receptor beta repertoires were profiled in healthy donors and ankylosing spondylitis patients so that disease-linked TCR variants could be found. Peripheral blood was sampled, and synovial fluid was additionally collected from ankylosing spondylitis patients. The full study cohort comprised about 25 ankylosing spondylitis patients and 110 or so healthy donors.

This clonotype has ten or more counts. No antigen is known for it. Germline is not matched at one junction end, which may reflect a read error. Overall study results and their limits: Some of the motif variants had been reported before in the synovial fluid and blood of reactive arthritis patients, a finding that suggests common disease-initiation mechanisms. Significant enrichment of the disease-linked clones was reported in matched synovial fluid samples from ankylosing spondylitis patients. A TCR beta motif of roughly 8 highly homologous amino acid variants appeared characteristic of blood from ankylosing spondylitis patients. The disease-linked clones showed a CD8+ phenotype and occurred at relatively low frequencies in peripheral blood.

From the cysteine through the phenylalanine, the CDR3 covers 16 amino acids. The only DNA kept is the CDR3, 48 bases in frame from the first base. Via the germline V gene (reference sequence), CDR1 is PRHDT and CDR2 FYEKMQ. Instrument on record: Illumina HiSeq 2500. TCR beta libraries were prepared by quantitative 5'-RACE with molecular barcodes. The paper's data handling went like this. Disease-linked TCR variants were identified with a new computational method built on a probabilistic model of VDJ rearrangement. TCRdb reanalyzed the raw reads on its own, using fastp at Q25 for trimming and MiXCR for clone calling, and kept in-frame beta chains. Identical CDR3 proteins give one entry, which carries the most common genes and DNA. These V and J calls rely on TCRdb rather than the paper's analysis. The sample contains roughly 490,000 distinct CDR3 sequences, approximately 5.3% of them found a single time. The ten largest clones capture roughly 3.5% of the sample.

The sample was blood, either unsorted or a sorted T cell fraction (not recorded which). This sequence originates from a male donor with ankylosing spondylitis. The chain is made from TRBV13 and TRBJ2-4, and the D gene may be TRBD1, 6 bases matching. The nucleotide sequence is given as TGTGCCAGCAGCGTAGGGACAACGATAGCCAAAAACATTCAGTACTTC. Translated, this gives CASSVGTTIAKNIQYF.